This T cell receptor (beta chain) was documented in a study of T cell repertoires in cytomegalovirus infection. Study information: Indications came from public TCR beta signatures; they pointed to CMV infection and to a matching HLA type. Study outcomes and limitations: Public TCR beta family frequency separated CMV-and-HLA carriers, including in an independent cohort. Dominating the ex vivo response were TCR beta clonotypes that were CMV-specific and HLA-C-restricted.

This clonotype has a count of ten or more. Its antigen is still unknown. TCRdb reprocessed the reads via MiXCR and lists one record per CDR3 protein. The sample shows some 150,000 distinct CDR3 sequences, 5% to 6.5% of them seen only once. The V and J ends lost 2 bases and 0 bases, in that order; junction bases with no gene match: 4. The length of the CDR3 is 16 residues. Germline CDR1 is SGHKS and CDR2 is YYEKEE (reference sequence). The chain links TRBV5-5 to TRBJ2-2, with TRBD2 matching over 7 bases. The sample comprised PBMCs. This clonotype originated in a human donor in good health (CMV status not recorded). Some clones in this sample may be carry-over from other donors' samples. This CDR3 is CASSFSGDPNTGELFF. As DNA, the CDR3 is TGTGCCAGCAGCTTCAGCGGGGACCCGAACACCGGGGAGCTGTTTTTT. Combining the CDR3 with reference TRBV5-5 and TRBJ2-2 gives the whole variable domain DAGVTQSPTHLIKTRGQQVTLRCSPISGHKSVSWYQQVLGQGPQFIFQYYEKEERGRGNFPDRFSARQFPNYSSELNVNALLLGDSALYLCASSFSGDPNTGELFFGEGSRLTVL.